This T cell receptor (beta chain) was profiled in a study of CD4+ T cells in melanoma. Here immunoSEQ multiplex PCR was the method, and the copy in TCRdb shows in-frame clones only, minus some. The sample contains 110,000 to 150,000 clones, around nine tenths of which appear only once. V was cut by 4 bases and J by 5 bases, with 13 bases left in between. Germline V CDR1 and CDR2: SGHRS, YFSETQ. This CDR3 is 14 amino acids long. This TCR was recovered from a human donor with melanoma. This chain links TRBV5-1 with TRBJ2-1; possibly TRBD2 for D (6 bases). The CDR3 loop reads CASSRGTGHNEQFF. The CDR3 coding sequence is TGCGCCAGCAGCCGGGGGACTGGTCACAATGAGCAGTTCTTC.